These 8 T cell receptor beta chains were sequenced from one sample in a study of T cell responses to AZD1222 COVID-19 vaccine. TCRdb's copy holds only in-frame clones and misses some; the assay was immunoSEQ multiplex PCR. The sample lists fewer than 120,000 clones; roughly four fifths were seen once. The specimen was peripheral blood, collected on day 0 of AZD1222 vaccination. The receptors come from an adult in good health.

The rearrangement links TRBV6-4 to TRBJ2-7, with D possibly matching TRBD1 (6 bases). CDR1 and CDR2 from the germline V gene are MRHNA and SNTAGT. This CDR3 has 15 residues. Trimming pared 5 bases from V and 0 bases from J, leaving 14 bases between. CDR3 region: CASSTPTGLSYEQYF. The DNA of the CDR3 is TGTGCCAGCAGTACACCGACAGGTCTCTCCTACGAGCAGTACTTC.

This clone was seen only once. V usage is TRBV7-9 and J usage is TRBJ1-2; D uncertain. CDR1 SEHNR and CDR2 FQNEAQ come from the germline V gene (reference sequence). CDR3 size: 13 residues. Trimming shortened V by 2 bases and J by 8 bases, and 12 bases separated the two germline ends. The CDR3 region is CASSLTVTHGYTF. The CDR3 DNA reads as TGTGCCAGCAGCTTAACGGTCACCCACGGCTACACCTTC.

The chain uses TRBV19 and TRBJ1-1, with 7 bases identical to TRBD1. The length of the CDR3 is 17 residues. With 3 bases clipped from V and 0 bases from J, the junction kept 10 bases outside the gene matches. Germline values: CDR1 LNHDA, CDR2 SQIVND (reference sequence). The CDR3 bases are TGTGCCAGTAGTATGGGAGGGGGCGCTCGCATGAACACTGAAGCTTTCTTT. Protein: CASSMGGGARMNTEAFF.

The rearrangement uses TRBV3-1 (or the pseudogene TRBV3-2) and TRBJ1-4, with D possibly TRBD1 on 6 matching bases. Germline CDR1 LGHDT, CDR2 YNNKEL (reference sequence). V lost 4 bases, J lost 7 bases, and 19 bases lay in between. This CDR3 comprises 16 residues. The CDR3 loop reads CASSRRGGGISEKLFF. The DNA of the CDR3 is TGTGCCAGCAGCCGAAGAGGGGGAGGGATAAGTGAAAAACTGTTTTTT.

CDR3 sequence (DNA): TGTGCCAGCTCTCCTATGACGGTGGGCCCCTCCACAGACCAGTTCTTC. Its translation: CASSPMTVGPSTDQFF. The chain is built from TRBV19 and TRBJ2-1; no clear D gene. Germline CDR1 and CDR2: LNHDA and SQIVND (reference sequence). V was trimmed by 9 bases and J by 13 bases, leaving 31 bases between them. CDR3 size: 16 residues.

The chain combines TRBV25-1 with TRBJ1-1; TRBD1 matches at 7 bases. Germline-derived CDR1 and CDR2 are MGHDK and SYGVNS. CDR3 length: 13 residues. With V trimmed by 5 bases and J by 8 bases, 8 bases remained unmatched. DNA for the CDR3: TGTGCCAGCAGTCACCGCCGGACAGGAGAAGCTTTCTTT. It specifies CASSHRRTGEAFF.

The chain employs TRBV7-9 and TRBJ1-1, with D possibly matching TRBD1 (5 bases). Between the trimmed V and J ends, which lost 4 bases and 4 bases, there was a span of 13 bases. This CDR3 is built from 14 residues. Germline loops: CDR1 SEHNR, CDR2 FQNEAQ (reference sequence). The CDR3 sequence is CASSSQGIGTEAFF. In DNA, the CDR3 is TGTGCCAGCAGCTCTCAGGGAATAGGCACTGAAGCTTTCTTT.

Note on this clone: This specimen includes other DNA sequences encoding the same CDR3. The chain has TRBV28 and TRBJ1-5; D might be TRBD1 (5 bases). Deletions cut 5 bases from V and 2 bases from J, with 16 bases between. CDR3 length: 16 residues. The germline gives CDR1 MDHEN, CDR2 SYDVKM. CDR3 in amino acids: CASSPQAGFGNQPQHF. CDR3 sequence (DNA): TGTGCCAGCAGTCCTCAAGCAGGGTTCGGCAATCAGCCCCAGCATTTT. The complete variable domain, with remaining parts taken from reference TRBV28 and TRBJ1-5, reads DVKVTQSSRYLVKRTGEKVFLECVQDMDHENMFWYRQDPGLGLRLIYFSYDVKMKEKGDIPEGYSVSREKKERFSLILESASTNQTSMYLCASSPQAGFGNQPQHFGDGTRLSIL.